These 9 T cell receptor beta chains were sequenced from one sample in a study of blood T cell repertoires in COVID-19. Profiled with immunoSEQ multiplex PCR; TCRdb holds only in-frame clones, not every one. The repertoire holds 240,000 or so clones, roughly nine tenths seen once, with roughly 6.3% in the top ten. Sequencing was carried out using peripheral blood. These receptors all come from a man aged 55 to 70 with acute or convalescent COVID-19.

The chain is built from TRBV10-3 and TRBJ1-3; tentatively, D is TRBD1 (5 bases). This CDR3 has 14 amino acids. V was shortened by 6 bases and J by 0 bases, with 9 bases between the two germline ends. Looked up from germline, CDR1 is ENHRY and CDR2 is SYGVKD. The CDR3 spells CAIRDTVSGNTIYF. CDR3 coding DNA: TGTGCCATCAGGGACACCGTCTCTGGAAACACCATATATTTT.

The chain recombines TRBV4-1 with TRBJ2-5; 8 bases are shared with TRBD1. Germline V gives CDR1 MGHRA, CDR2 YSYEKL. CDR3 length: 15 amino acids. V lost 0 bases and J lost 7; bases outside the gene matches: 7. The chain's CDR3 is CASSQDLTGGRTQYF. The CDR3 nucleotides read TGCGCCAGCAGCCAAGATCTAACAGGGGGTAGGACCCAGTACTTC.

The chain uses TRBV15 and TRBJ2-3, with 12 bases identical to TRBD2. Per the germline V gene, CDR1 is LNHNV and CDR2 is YYDKDF (reference sequence). Trimming cost V 5 bases and J 7 bases; bases outside gene matches: 10. The CDR3 consists of 16 residues. The DNA for the CDR3 is TGTGCCACCAGCGCCCGACTAGCGGGAGAGGGTAATACGCAGTATTTT. It yields the protein CATSARLAGEGNTQYF.

V is TRBV12-3 or TRBV12-4 and J is TRBJ2-7; 9 bases line up with TRBD1. The CDR3 loop spans 13 amino acids. Germline trimming cut 6 bases from V and 7 bases from J; bases unmatched to any gene: 7. The CDR3 DNA sequence: TGTGCCAGCAGGATACAGGGGGCGTGGGAGCAGTACTTC. Translated, it gives CASRIQGAWEQYF.

The gene calls are TRBV24-1 and TRBJ1-6; 7 bases align to TRBD1. The CDR3 runs 14 residues. Germline V gene sequence: CDR1 KGHDR, CDR2 SFDVKD. V was pared by 5 bases and J by 5 bases, with 2 bases of the junction left unmatched. The CDR3 loop reads CATSAGTDNSPLHF. The DNA of the CDR3 is TGTGCCACCAGTGCCGGGACAGATAATTCACCCCTCCACTTT.

The chain combines TRBV2 with TRBJ1-1; no reliable D call. The germline gives CDR1 SNHLY, CDR2 FYNNEI. Between the trimmed V and J ends, which lost 7 bases and 1 base, there was a span of 19 bases. This CDR3 is 16 amino acids long. The CDR3 bases are TGTGCCAGCACCGAGCGGGTGCCTGAGAGGAACACTGAAGCTTTCTTT. Protein: CASTERVPERNTEAFF.

The gene calls are TRBV4-1 and TRBJ1-1; D is perhaps TRBD1 (5 bases). The V gene's germline CDR1 is MGHRA and CDR2 YSYEKL. V was trimmed by 4 bases and J by 1 base, leaving 16 bases between them. The CDR3 covers 16 residues. CDR3 nucleotides: TGCGCCAGCAGCCTTGGACGGGGGGAGGGGAACACTGAAGCTTTCTTT. It translates to CASSLGRGEGNTEAFF.

The genes are TRBV5-6 and TRBJ2-1; the D is unclear. Germline CDR1 reads SGHDT; CDR2 reads YYEEEE. The CDR3 runs 13 residues. The V end lost 1 base, the J end lost 3 bases, and 5 bases lay between the germline ends. In DNA form, the CDR3 reads TGTGCCAGCAGCTTGTTTCGCTACAATGAGCAGTTCTTC. It codes for CASSLFRYNEQFF.

The rearrangement links TRBV28 to TRBJ1-5, with TRBD1 identical over 8 bases. The CDR3 spans 17 residues. CDR1 and CDR2 from the germline V gene are MDHEN and SYDVKM. V shed 6 bases and J 2 bases; nucleotides not matched to a gene: 12. The CDR3, as DNA: TGTGCCAGCAGCTTTTCTTGGACAGGGACGGGCAATCAGCCCCAGCATTTT. It codes for CASSFSWTGTGNQPQHF.